These T cell receptor beta chains were read from a single sample in a study of human T cells and chemical hapten exposure. TCRdb independently ran MiXCR on the RACE reads; one entry per CDR3 protein. The table has 180,000 or so distinct CDR3 sequences, under 30% seen once. The sample consisted of whole blood, taken in connection with sensitization to the hapten diphenylcyclopropenone (DPC). Receptor source: a woman aged 40 to 50 with alopecia areata. Some clones in this sample may be carry-over from other donors' samples. Each CDR3 is given with its conserved first and last residue. A D gene is named only where the DNA matches it firmly. The listing skips clone size in some rows; elsewhere it reads once, few, many or a size class.

j_call d_call clone_size v_call cdr3_aa cdr3_nt
TRBJ2-3 . few TRBV6-2/TRBV6-3 CASTIRRPGTQYF TGTGCCAGCACCATCCGGAGGCCGGGTACGCAGTATTTT
TRBJ2-4 TRBD2 . TRBV28 CASSSGTSGRLAKNIQYF TGTGCCAGCAGTTCCGGGACTAGCGGGAGACTAGCCAAAAACATTCAGTACTTC
TRBJ2-7 . . TRBV7-2 CASSPGSYEQYF TGTGCCAGCAGCCCGGGGTCCTACGAGCAGTACTTC
TRBJ1-1 TRBD1 . TRBV12-3/TRBV12-4 CASTRGDRVNTEAFF TGTGCCAGCACCCGTGGGGACAGGGTGAACACTGAAGCTTTCTTT
TRBJ2-7 . few TRBV6-5 CASTPPAGGSYEQYF TGTGCCAGCACCCCCCCGGCAGGAGGGAGCTACGAGCAGTACTTC
TRBJ1-2 TRBD1 few TRBV4-3 CASSPVQGDGYTF TGCGCCAGCAGCCCCGTCCAGGGGGATGGCTACACCTTC
TRBJ2-7 . many TRBV28 CASSSAGGAYEQYF TGTGCCAGCAGCTCGGCCGGGGGAGCCTACGAGCAGTACTTC
TRBJ2-7 . . TRBV12-3/TRBV12-4 CASSLGDGTYEQYF TGTGCCAGCAGTTTGGGAGACGGAACCTACGAGCAGTACTTC
TRBJ1-2 . . TRBV6-5 CASSYRGGYGYTF TGTGCCAGCAGTTACAGGGGTGGCTATGGCTACACCTTC
TRBJ2-7 TRBD2 . TRBV29-1 CSVKRPLADKPYEQYF TGCAGCGTGAAAAGGCCGCTAGCGGACAAGCCCTACGAGCAGTACTTC
TRBJ2-3 . . TRBV12-3/TRBV12-4 CASRRGSTQYF TGTGCCAGTCGTCGGGGGAGTACGCAGTATTTT
TRBJ2-7 TRBD2 . TRBV7-9 CASNAGTSRTEQYF TGTGCCAGCAACGCCGGGACTAGCCGAACGGAGCAGTACTTC
TRBJ1-2 . . TRBV20-1 CSARESLRPGNYGYTF TGCAGTGCTAGAGAATCGTTAAGGCCAGGGAACTATGGCTACACCTTC
TRBJ2-3 . many TRBV4-3 CASSQAQRTDTQYF TGCGCCAGCAGCCAAGCCCAGCGCACAGATACGCAGTATTTT
TRBJ1-1 TRBD1 . TRBV9 CASSVVGGAGTEAFF TGTGCCAGCAGCGTAGTAGGGGGCGCGGGTACTGAAGCTTTCTTT
TRBJ2-5 TRBD2 many TRBV9 CASSVSGLYQETQYF TGTGCCAGCAGCGTTAGCGGGTTGTACCAAGAGACCCAGTACTTC
TRBJ1-3 . . TRBV4-1 CASSQGPSGNTIYF TGCGCCAGCAGCCAAGGGCCCTCTGGAAACACCATATATTTT
TRBJ1-2 . few TRBV10-3 CAISEDRLYGYTF TGTGCCATCAGTGAAGACAGGCTATATGGCTACACCTTC
TRBJ2-2 . . TRBV4-1 CASSKSHRVDTGELFF TGCGCCAGCAGTAAATCCCACAGGGTCGACACCGGGGAGCTGTTTTTT
TRBJ2-3 . few TRBV24-1 CATSPLGGWHADTQYF TGTGCCACCAGTCCCCTCGGCGGATGGCACGCAGATACGCAGTATTTT
TRBJ2-2 . . TRBV28 CASSKTGSGELFF TGTGCCAGCAGTAAAACAGGGTCCGGGGAGCTGTTTTTT
TRBJ2-7 . few TRBV28 CASTTNYEQYF TGTGCCAGCACCACGAACTACGAGCAGTACTTC
TRBJ1-1 . many TRBV5-1 CASSLDRLNTEAFF TGCGCCAGCAGCCTGGACAGATTGAACACTGAAGCTTTCTTT
TRBJ2-7 TRBD2 . TRBV20-1 CSARVSGGTSGTYEQYF TGCAGTGCTAGAGTTTCAGGTGGTACTAGCGGGACCTACGAGCAGTACTTC
TRBJ1-4 TRBD1 . TRBV7-2 CASSQDRGFGKLFF TGTGCCAGCAGTCAAGACAGGGGGTTCGGAAAACTGTTTTTT
TRBJ2-5 . . TRBV5-6 CASSLRRVVETQYF TGTGCCAGCAGCTTGCGGAGGGTGGTGGAGACCCAGTACTTC
TRBJ2-1 TRBD2 few TRBV7-8 CASNPTSGTYNEQFF TGTGCCAGCAACCCGACTAGCGGGACGTACAATGAGCAGTTCTTC
TRBJ2-1 . few TRBV28 CASSYPPLGEAELISYNEQFF TGTGCCAGCAGTTACCCCCCCCTTGGCGAAGCGGAGCTCATCTCCTACAATGAGCAGTTCTTC
TRBJ2-7 . few TRBV7-9 CATASDSYEQYF TGTGCCACCGCTAGCGACTCCTACGAGCAGTACTTC
TRBJ2-6 TRBD2 . TRBV2 CASTRGAGPGANVLTF TGTGCCAGCACGCGGGGGGCGGGACCTGGGGCCAACGTCCTGACTTTC
TRBJ2-3 . . TRBV29-1 CSGEEMATSTDTQYF TGCAGCGGGGAAGAAATGGCAACCAGCACAGATACGCAGTATTTT
TRBJ2-1 . few TRBV7-2 CASSLVFSGASAYNEQFF TGTGCCAGCAGCTTAGTCTTTTCTGGGGCTAGCGCCTACAATGAGCAGTTCTTC
TRBJ2-3 TRBD2 once TRBV20-1 CSASPYQREGNTDTQYF TGCAGTGCTAGCCCCTACCAGCGGGAGGGAAACACAGATACGCAGTATTTT
TRBJ2-3 TRBD2 . TRBV7-9 CASTGASGNPDTQYF TGTGCCAGCACAGGGGCTAGCGGGAATCCAGATACGCAGTATTTT
TRBJ1-2 . few TRBV20-1 CSARLPEGRHGYTF TGCAGTGCACGCTTACCCGAGGGCCGCCACGGCTACACCTTC
TRBJ2-2 . few TRBV29-1 CAAGQSNTGELFF TGCGCGGCGGGACAGAGCAACACCGGGGAGCTGTTTTTT
TRBJ1-3 . . TRBV10-3 CAISDLLDRFSGNTIYF TGTGCCATCAGTGACCTCTTAGACAGGTTCTCTGGAAACACCATATATTTT
TRBJ2-1 TRBD2 few TRBV4-2 CASSQGFGTSENNEQFF TGTGCCAGCAGCCAGGGGTTCGGGACTAGCGAGAACAATGAGCAGTTCTTC
TRBJ1-1 TRBD1 few TRBV12-3/TRBV12-4 CASSRQGMNTEAFF TGTGCCAGCAGTCGACAGGGGATGAACACTGAAGCTTTCTTT
TRBJ2-3 . few TRBV7-2 CASSLNRDTDTQYF TGTGCCAGCAGCTTGAACAGGGACACAGATACGCAGTATTTT
TRBJ2-1 . few TRBV9 CASSVSGWYNEQFF TGTGCCAGCAGCGTCTCCGGATGGTACAATGAGCAGTTCTTC
TRBJ2-1 TRBD2 . TRBV28 CASSLVSGLNEQFF TGTGCCAGCAGTCTAGTTAGCGGGTTAAATGAGCAGTTCTTC
TRBJ2-1 TRBD2 once TRBV5-1 CASSFREGSYNEQFF TGCGCCAGCAGCTTCCGGGAGGGCTCCTACAATGAGCAGTTCTTC
TRBJ1-3 . few TRBV20-1 CSARRPRGDGNTIYF TGCAGTGCTAGACGCCCAAGGGGGGATGGAAACACCATATATTTT
TRBJ2-7 . . TRBV5-5 CASSAGTQSYEQYF TGTGCCAGCAGCGCCGGGACTCAGTCCTACGAGCAGTACTTC